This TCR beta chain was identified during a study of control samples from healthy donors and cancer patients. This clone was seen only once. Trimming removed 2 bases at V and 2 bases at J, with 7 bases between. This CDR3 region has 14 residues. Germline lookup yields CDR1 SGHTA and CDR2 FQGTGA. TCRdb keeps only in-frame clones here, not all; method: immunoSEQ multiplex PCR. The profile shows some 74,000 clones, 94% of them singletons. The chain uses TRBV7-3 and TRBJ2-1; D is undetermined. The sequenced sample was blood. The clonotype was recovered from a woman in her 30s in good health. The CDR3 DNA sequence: TGTGCCAGCAGCTTAGGGTGGGCCTACAATGAGCAGTTCTTC. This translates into CASSLGWAYNEQFF. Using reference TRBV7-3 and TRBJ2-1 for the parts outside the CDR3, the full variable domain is GAGVSQTPSNKVTEKGKYVELRCDPISGHTALYWYRQSLGQGPEFLIYFQGTGAADDSGLPNDRFFAVRPEGSVSTLKIQRTERGDSAVYLCASSLGWAYNEQFFGPGTRLTVL.